This TCR beta chain was recorded in a study of cytomegalovirus exposure and HLA in healthy donors. Produced via immunoSEQ multiplex PCR; TCRdb's table is partial and in-frame only. The sample has under 75,000 clones; 70% to 90% are singletons. This CDR3 comprises 15 residues. The V gene's germline CDR1 is WNHNN and CDR2 SYGVQD (reference sequence). Trimming shortened V by 0 bases and J by 4 bases, and 10 bases separated the two germline ends. V gene TRBV10-1 combines with J gene TRBJ1-5, with D uncertain. The sample comprised PBMCs. The sequence derives from a young man in good health and CMV-seronegative. In DNA form, the CDR3 reads TGCGCCAGCAGTGAGTCGGAGTCCCGGAATCAGCCCCAGCATTTT. Translating gives CASSESESRNQPQHF.